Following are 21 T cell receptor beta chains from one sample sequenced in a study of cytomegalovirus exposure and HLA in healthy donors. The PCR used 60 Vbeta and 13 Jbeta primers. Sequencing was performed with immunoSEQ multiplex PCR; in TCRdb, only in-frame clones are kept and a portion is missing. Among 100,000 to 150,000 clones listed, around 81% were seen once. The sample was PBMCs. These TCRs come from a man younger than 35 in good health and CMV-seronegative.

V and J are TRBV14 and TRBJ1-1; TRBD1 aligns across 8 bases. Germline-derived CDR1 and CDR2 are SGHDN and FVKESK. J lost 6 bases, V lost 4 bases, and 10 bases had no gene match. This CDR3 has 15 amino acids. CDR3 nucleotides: TGTGCCAGCAGCCTCCGACAGGGGACTTCGGCTGAAGCTTTCTTT. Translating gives CASSLRQGTSAEAFF.

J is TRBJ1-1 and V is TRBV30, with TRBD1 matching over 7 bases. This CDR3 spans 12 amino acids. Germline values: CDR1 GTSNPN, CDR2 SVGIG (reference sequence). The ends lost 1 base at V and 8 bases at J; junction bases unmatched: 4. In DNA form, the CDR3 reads TGTGCCTGGAGTGCCCAACAGGGGGAAGCTTTCTTT. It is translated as CAWSAQQGEAFF. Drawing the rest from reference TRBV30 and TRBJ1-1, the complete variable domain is SQTIHQWPATLVQPVGSPLSLECTVEGTSNPNLYWYRQAAGRGLQLLFYSVGIGQISSEVPQNLSASRPQDRQFILSSKKLLLSDSGFYLCAWSAQQGEAFFGQGTRLTVV.

This CDR3 is CASSLGTGNEQFF. The DNA for the CDR3 is TGTGCCAGCAGCCTCGGGACTGGCAATGAGCAGTTCTTC. The gene calls are TRBV9 and TRBJ2-1; D possibly corresponds to TRBD2 (6 bases). V lost 4 bases and J lost 6, with 11 bases in between. Per the germline V gene, CDR1 is SGDLS and CDR2 is YYNGEE. The CDR3 runs 13 residues.

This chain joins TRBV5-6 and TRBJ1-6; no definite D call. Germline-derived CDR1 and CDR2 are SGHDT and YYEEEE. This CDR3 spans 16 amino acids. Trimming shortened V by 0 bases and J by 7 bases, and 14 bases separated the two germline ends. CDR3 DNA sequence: TGTGCCAGCAGCTTGGGACGTTATTTCGGGAATTCACCCCTCCACTTT. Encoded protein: CASSLGRYFGNSPLHF. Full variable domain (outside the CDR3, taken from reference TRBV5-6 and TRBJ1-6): DAGVTQSPTHLIKTRGQQVTLRCSPKSGHDTVSWYQQALGQGPQFIFQYYEEEERQRGNFPDRFSGHQFPNYSSELNVNALLLGDSALYLCASSLGRYFGNSPLHFGNGTRLTVT.

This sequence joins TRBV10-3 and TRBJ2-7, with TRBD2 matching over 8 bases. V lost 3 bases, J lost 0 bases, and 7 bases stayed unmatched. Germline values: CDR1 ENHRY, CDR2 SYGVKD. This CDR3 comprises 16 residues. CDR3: CAISDPSGGSSYEQYF. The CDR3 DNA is TGTGCCATCAGTGACCCCTCGGGGGGGAGCTCCTACGAGCAGTACTTC.

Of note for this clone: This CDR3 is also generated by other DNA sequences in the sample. Here the CDR3 DNA reads TGTGCCAGCTCACCCTCTGGAGGAACTGAAGCTTTCTTT. Protein product: CASSPSGGTEAFF. J is TRBJ1-1 and V is TRBV18; D unclear. V was shortened by 3 bases and J by 5 bases, with 10 bases between the two germline ends. Germline V gene sequence: CDR1 KGHSH, CDR2 LQKENI. This CDR3 has 13 amino acids.

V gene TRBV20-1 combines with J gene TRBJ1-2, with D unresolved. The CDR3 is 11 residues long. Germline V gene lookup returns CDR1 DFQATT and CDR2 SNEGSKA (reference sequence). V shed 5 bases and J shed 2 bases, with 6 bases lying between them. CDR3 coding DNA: TGCAGTGCTTCTCAGAACTATGGCTACACCTTC. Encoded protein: CSASQNYGYTF.

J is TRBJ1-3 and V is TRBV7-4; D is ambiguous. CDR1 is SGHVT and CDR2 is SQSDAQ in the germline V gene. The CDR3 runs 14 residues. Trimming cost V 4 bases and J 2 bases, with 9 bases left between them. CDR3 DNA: TGTGCCAGCAGCTCCGGGGAGGCTGGAAACACCATATATTTT. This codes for CASSSGEAGNTIYF.

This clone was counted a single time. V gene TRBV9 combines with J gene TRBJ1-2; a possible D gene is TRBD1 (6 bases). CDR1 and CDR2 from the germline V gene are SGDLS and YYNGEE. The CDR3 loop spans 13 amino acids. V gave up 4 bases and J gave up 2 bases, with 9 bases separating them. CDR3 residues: CASSLGQNYGYTF. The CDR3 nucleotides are TGTGCCAGCAGCCTTGGACAGAACTATGGCTACACCTTC.

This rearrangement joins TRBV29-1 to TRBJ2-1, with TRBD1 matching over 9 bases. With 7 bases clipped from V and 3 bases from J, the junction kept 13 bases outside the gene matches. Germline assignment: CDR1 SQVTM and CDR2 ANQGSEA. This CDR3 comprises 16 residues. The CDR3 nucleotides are TGCAGCGCCGACGGATCGGACAGGGGAATCTACAATGAGCAGTTCTTC. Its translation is CSADGSDRGIYNEQFF.

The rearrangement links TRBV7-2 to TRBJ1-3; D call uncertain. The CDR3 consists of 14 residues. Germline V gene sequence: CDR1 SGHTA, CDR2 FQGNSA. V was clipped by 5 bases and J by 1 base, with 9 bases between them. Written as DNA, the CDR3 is TGTGCCAGCAGCCTAAGACAATCTGGAAACACCATATATTTT. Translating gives CASSLRQSGNTIYF.

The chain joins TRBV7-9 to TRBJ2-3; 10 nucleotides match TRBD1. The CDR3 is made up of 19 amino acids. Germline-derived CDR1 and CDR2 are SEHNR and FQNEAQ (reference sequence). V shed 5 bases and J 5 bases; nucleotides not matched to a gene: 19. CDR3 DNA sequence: TGTGCCAGCAGCGGATTACCCCCCAGACAGGGGGCTTATGTAGATACGCAGTATTTT. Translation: CASSGLPPRQGAYVDTQYF.

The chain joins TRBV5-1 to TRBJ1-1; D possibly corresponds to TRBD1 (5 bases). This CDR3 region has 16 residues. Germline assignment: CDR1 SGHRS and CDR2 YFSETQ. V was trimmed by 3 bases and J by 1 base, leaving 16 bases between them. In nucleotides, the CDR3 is TGCGCCAGCAGCTCGGTCGGGGGGAAGGGGAACACTGAAGCTTTCTTT. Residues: CASSSVGGKGNTEAFF.

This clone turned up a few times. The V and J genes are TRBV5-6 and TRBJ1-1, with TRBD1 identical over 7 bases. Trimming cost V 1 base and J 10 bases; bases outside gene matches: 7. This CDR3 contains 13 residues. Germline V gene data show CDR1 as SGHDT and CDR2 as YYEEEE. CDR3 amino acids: CASSLIRDSRAFF. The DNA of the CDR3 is TGTGCCAGCAGCTTGATCCGGGACAGTCGAGCTTTCTTT.

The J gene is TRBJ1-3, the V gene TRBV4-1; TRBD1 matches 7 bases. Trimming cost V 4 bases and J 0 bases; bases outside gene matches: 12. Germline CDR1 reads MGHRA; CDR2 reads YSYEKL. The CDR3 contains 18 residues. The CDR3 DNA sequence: TGCGCCAGCAGCCCCGGAACAGGGGCCGGCTTCTCTGGAAACACCATATATTTT. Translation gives CASSPGTGAGFSGNTIYF.

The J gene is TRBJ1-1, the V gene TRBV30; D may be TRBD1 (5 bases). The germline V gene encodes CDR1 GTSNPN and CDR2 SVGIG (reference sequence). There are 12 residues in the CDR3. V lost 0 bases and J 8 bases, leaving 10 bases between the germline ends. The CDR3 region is CAWSVLRVEAFF. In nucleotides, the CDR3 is TGTGCCTGGAGTGTACTCAGGGTCGAAGCTTTCTTT.

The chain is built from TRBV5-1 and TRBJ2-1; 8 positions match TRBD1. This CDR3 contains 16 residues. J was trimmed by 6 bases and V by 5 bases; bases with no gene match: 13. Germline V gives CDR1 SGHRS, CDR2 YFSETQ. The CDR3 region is CASSMWPGGRSNEQFF. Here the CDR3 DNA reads TGCGCCAGCAGTATGTGGCCAGGGGGCCGCAGCAATGAGCAGTTCTTC.

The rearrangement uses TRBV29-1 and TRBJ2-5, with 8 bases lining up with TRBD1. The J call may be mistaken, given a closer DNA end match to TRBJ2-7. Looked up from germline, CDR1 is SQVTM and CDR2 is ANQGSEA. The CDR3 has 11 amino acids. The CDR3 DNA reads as TGCAGCGCCGGACAGGGCTACGAGCAGTACTTC. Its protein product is CSAGQGYEQYF.

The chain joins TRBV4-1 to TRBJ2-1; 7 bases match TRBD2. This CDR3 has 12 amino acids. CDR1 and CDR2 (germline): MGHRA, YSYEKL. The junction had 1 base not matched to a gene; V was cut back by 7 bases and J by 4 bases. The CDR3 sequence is CASNGGYNEQFF. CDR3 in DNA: TGCGCCAGCAACGGGGGGTACAATGAGCAGTTCTTC.

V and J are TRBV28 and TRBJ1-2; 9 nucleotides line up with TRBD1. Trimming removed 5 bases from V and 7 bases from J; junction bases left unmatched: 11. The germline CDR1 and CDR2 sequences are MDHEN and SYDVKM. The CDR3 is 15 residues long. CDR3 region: CASSPSGTGMGGYTF. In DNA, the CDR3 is TGTGCCAGCAGTCCGTCCGGGACAGGGATGGGTGGCTACACCTTC.

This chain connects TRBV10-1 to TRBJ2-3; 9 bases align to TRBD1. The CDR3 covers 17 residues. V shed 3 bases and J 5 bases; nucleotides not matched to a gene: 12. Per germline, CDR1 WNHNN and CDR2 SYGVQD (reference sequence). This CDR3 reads CASSETGGRVGQDTQYF. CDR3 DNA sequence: TGCGCCAGCAGTGAAACAGGGGGCCGCGTCGGTCAAGATACGCAGTATTTT.